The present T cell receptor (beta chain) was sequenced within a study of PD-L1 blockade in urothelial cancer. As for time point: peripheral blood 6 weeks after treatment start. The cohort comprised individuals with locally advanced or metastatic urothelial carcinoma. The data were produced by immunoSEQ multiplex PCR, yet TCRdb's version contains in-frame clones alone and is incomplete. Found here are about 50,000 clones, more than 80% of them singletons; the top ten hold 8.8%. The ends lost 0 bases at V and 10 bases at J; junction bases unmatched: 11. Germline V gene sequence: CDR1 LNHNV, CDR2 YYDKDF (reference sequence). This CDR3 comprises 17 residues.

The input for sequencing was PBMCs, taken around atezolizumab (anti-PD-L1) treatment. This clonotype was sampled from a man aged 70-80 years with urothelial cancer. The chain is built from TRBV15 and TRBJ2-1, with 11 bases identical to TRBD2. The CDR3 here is CATSRDYVAGGPGEQFF. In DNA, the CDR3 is TGTGCCACCAGCAGAGACTACGTAGCGGGAGGGCCGGGCGAGCAGTTCTTC.